This T cell receptor beta chain comes out of a study of identical twins. Study results and caveats: Modelling approaches yielded underestimates of out-of-frame TCR alpha sharing between monozygotic twins. Excess low generation probability was seen in twin-shared out-of-frame alpha sequences.

Template switching (which added a universal primer site) was used, and cDNA carried unique molecular identifiers. TCRdb processed the 5' RACE reads anew with MiXCR; each CDR3 protein has one entry. The sample records hundreds of thousands of distinct CDR3 sequences, 7% being singletons. The V gene's germline CDR1 is DFQATT and CDR2 SNEGSKA (reference sequence). With V trimmed by 3 bases and J by 1 base, 7 bases remained unmatched. The CDR3 runs to 16 residues. This clonotype was counted ten times or more. Its antigen is currently unknown. The same data also went into a second study, on yellow fever vaccine responses in identical twins.

Sequenced: memory (CD45RO+) T cells sorted from blood. The TCR sequence derives from a woman aged 18 to 35 in good health. V and J are TRBV20-1 and TRBJ1-5; TRBD1 matches at 9 bases. CDR3 bases: TGCAGTGCTAGGGTTTCGGGACAGGGAAGCAATCAGCCCCAGCATTTT. Its translation: CSARVSGQGSNQPQHF.